What follows is one TCR beta chain and its context. The antigen remains unidentified. The sample originates from a study of vaccination effects on CD4 cells after COVID-19. Findings and caveats of the study: Long after vaccination, the clones induced by infection and by vaccine shrank markedly in size. The vaccine-induced clones of healthy vaccinees included only 1 of 255 that cross-reacted with common cold coronaviruses.

Peptide-pool stimulation followed by sequencing identified expanded antigen-specific CD4+ clonotypes in the ViraFEST assay. Having been cultured for roughly 9 days, the cells underwent CD4+ T cell isolation. Negative nucleocapsid antibody tests before and after vaccination confirmed no previous SARS-CoV-2 infection. The method was immunoSEQ multiplex PCR; TCRdb's version includes in-frame clones alone and lacks a portion of them. Of tens of thousands of clones listed, 60% to 80% are singletons. Sample: CD4+ T cells from PBMCs cultured with HCoV-NL63 spike peptides, taken before COVID-19 vaccination. The receptor comes from a human donor who received a COVID-19 vaccine.

The CDR3 loop is CASSIDGAGNTIYF. In DNA, the CDR3 is TGTGCCAGTAGTATAGACGGAGCTGGAAACACCATATATTTT. The rearrangement joins TRBV19 to TRBJ1-3; D remains unclear. The length of the CDR3 is 14 residues. The V end was cut by 0 bases, the J end by 2 bases, with 5 bases between. Germline-derived CDR1 and CDR2 are LNHDA and SQIVND (reference sequence).